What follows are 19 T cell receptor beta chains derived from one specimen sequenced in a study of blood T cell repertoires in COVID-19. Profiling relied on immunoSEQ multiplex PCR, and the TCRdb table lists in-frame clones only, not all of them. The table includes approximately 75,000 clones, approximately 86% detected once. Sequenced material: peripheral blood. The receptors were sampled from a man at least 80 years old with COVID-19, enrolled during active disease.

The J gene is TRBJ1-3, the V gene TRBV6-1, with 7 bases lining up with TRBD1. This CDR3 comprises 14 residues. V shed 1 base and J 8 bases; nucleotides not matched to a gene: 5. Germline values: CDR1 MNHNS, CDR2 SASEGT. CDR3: CASSEVQGWDTIYF. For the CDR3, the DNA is TGTGCCAGCAGTGAAGTACAGGGGTGGGACACCATATATTTT.

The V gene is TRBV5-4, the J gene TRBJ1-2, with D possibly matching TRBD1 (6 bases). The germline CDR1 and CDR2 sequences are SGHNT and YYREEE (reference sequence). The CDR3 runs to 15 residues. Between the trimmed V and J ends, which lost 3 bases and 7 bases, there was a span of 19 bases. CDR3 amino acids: CASSSGGQRGSGYTF. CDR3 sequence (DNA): TGTGCCAGCAGCTCGGGAGGACAGCGAGGAAGTGGCTACACCTTC.

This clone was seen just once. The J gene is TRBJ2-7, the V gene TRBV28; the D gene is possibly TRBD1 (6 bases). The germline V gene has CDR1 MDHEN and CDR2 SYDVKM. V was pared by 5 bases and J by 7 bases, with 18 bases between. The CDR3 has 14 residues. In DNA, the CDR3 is TGTGCCAGCAGTCTCCTCGACAGGCTCCAGGAGCAGTACTTC. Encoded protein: CASSLLDRLQEQYF. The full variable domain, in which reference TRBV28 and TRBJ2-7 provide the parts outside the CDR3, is DVKVTQSSRYLVKRTGEKVFLECVQDMDHENMFWYRQDPGLGLRLIYFSYDVKMKEKGDIPEGYSVSREKKERFSLILESASTNQTSMYLCASSLLDRLQEQYFGPGTRLTVT.

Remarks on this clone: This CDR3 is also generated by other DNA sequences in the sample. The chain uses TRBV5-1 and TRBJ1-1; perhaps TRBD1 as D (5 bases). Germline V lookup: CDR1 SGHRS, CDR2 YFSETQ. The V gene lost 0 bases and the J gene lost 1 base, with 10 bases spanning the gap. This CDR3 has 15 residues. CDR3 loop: CASSLGGQGNTEAFF. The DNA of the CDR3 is TGCGCCAGCAGCTTGGGAGGCCAGGGGAACACTGAAGCTTTCTTT.

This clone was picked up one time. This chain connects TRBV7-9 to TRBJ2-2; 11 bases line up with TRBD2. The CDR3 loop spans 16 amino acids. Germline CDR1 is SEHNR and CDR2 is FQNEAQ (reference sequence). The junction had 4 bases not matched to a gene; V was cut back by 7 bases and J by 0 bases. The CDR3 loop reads CASNLLAGANTGELFF. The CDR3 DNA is TGTGCCAGCAACCTACTAGCGGGAGCGAACACCGGGGAGCTGTTTTTT.

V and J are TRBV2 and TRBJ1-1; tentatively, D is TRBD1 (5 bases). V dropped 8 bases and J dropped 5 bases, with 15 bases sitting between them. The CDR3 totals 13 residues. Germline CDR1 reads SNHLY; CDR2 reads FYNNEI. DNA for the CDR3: TGTGCCAGCCAAGGGGAAATACAAACTGAAGCTTTCTTT. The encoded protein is CASQGEIQTEAFF.

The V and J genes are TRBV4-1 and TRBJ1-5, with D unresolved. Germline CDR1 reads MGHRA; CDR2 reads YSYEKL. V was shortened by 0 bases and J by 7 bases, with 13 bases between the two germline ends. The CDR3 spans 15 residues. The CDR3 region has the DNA TGCGCCAGCAGCCAAGATAAGGTTAGCGGGCAGCCCCAGCATTTT. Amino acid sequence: CASSQDKVSGQPQHF.

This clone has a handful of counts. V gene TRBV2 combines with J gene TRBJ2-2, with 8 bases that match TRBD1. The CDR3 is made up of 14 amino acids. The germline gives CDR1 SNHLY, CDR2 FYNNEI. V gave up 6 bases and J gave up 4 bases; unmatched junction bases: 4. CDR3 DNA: TGTGCCAGCAGACCCGACAGGGGCACCGGGGAGCTGTTTTTT. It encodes CASRPDRGTGELFF.

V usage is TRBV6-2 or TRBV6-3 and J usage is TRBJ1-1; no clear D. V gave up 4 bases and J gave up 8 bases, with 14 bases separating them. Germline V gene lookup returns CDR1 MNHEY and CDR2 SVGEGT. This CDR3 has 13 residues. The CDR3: CASSFARSSEAFF. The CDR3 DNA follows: TGTGCCAGCAGTTTCGCGCGTAGTTCGGAAGCTTTCTTT.

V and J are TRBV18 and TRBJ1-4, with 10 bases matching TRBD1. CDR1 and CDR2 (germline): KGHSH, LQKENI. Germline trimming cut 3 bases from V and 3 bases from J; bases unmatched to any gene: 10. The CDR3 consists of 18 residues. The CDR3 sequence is CASSPQRWGQGPNEKLFF. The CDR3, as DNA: TGTGCCAGCTCACCGCAACGCTGGGGACAGGGGCCTAATGAAAAACTGTTTTTT.

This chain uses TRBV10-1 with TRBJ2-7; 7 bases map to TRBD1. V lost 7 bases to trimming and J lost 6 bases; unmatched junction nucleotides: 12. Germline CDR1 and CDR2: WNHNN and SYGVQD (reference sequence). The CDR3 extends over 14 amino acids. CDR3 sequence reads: CASISDRGGCEQYF. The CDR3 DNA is TGCGCCAGCATATCAGATCGAGGGGGCTGCGAGCAGTACTTC.

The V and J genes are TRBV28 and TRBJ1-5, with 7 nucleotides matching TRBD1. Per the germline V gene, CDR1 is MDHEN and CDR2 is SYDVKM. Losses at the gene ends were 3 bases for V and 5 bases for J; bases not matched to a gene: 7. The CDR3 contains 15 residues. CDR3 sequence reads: CASSFLTGFDQPQHF. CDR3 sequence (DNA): TGTGCCAGCAGTTTCCTGACAGGGTTCGATCAGCCCCAGCATTTT.

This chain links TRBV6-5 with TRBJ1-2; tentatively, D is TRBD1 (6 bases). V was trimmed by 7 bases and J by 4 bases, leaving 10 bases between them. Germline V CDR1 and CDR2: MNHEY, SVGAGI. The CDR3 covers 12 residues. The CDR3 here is CASTTGTYGYTF. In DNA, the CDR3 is TGTGCCAGCACCACAGGGACCTATGGCTACACCTTC.

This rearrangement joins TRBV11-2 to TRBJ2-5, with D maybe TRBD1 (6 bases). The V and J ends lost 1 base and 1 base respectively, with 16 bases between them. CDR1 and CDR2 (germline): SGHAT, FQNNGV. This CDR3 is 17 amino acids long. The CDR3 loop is CASSLVDDRNLQETQYF. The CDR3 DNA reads TGTGCCAGCAGCTTAGTGGATGACAGGAATCTCCAAGAGACCCAGTACTTC.

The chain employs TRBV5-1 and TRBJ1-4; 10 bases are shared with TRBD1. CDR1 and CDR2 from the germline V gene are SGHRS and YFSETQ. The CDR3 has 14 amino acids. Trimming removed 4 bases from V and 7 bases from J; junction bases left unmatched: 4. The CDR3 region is CASSRTGGTEKLFF. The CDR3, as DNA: TGCGCCAGCAGCCGGACAGGGGGAACTGAAAAACTGTTTTTT.

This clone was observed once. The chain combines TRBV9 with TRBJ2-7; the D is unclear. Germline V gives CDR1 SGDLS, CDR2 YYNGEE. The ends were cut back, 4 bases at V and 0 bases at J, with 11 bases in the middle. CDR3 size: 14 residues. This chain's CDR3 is CASSPRASSYEQYF. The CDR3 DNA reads TGTGCCAGCAGCCCTCGAGCGAGCTCCTACGAGCAGTACTTC.

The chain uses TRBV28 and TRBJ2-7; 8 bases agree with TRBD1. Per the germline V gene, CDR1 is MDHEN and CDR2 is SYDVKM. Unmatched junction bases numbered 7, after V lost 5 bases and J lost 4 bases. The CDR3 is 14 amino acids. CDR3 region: CASSPRTGRYEQYF. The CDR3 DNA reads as TGTGCCAGCAGTCCGAGGACAGGGCGGTACGAGCAGTACTTC.

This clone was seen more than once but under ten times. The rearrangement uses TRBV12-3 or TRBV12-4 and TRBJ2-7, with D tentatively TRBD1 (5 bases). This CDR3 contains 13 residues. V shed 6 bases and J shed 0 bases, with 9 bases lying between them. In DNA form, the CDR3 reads TGTGCCAGCAGCCATAGGGGCTCCTACGAGCAGTACTTC. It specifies CASSHRGSYEQYF.

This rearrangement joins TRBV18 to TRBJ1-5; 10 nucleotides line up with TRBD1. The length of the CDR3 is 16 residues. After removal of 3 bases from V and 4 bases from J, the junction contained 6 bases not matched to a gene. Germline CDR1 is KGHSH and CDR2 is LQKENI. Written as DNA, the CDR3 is TGTGCCAGCTCACCTAGACAGGGGGCTGGTAATCAGCCCCAGCATTTT. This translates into CASSPRQGAGNQPQHF.